Detailed here is one T cell receptor (beta chain). The sample comes from a study of blood T cells in healthy people across ages. Together with a sample-barcoded 5' primer, a J-beta primer mix was included in a second PCR lasting about 7 to 12 cycles. TCRdb redid the calling of the 5' RACE reads with MiXCR, one entry per CDR3 protein. The repertoire includes more than 1,000,000 distinct CDR3 sequences, 25% of them detected once, and 0.65% to 0.95% sits in the top ten. Each individual donor underwent a draw of ten milliliters of peripheral blood. Total RNA amounts of at least 5 micrograms were extracted per sample. These same records also appear under a second study, on T cells of mothers and their children.

Sequencing input: blood. This TCR derives from a girl aged 2 to 10 in good health.

CDR3 DNA: TGTGCCAGCTCGGAGACACCAAATTCACCCCTCCACTTT. Its translation: CASSETPNSPLHF. V usage is TRBV2 and J usage is TRBJ1-6; no clear D. The V gene lost 8 bases and the J gene lost 7 bases, with 12 bases spanning the gap. CDR3 length: 13 amino acids. Germline values: CDR1 SNHLY, CDR2 FYNNEI.